The 22 T cell receptor beta chains listed next were all sequenced from one sample in a study of shared clonotypes between healthy human individuals. Repertoires were generated with immunoSEQ multiplex PCR, while TCRdb's copy carries only in-frame clones and drops some. This table has 630,000 or so clones, nearly 98% appearing once. Terminally differentiated effector memory CD45RA+ cells were left out of the naive CD8 fraction, which was CD45RO-negative and positively selected for CCR7. The sequencing sample was made of naive CD8+ T cells sorted from blood. Receptors originate from a man under 40 in good health.

The chain recombines TRBV2 with TRBJ2-7, with D possibly matching TRBD2 (6 bases). Germline V gene sequence: CDR1 SNHLY, CDR2 FYNNEI. This CDR3 is 13 amino acids long. Trimming removed 3 bases from V and 0 bases from J, with 6 bases in between. CDR3 loop: CASSERGSYEQYF. CDR3 nucleotide sequence: TGTGCCAGCAGTGAGCGGGGCTCCTACGAGCAGTACTTC.

This sequence joins TRBV7-8 and TRBJ2-7, with D perhaps given as TRBD1 or TRBD2 (7 bases each). The V and J ends lost 5 bases and 4 bases respectively, with 15 bases between them. This CDR3 has 14 amino acids. Germline V gene sequence: CDR1 SGHVS, CDR2 FQNEAQ. The CDR3 DNA reads as TGTGCCAGCAGCCCAGGGGGGGCAAGGTACGAGCAGTACTTC. This translates into CASSPGGARYEQYF.

The V gene is TRBV23-1, the J gene TRBJ2-3, with 13 bases matching TRBD2. TRBV23-1 is known as an ORF, though its function is uncertain. The CDR3 contains 16 residues. Trimming cost V 7 bases and J 0 bases; bases outside gene matches: 4. The CDR3 protein is CASTGTSGTSTDTQYF. The CDR3 nucleotides are TGCGCCAGCACCGGGACTAGCGGGACTAGCACAGATACGCAGTATTTT.

The sample holds one count of this clone. The CDR3 sequence: CALRESAYNEQFF. CDR3 nucleotides: TGTGCCCTCAGGGAGTCCGCCTACAATGAGCAGTTCTTC. The chain employs TRBV2 and TRBJ2-1; the D gene could be TRBD1 or TRBD2 (5 bases each). Trimming shortened V by 11 bases and J by 2 bases, and 13 bases separated the two germline ends. CDR3 size: 13 residues. The germline CDR1 and CDR2 sequences are SNHLY and FYNNEI.

The CDR3 region is CSVEANPMLYTF. CDR3 nucleotide sequence: TGCAGCGTTGAGGCTAACCCTATGCTTTACACCTTC. The chain couples TRBV29-1 to TRBJ1-2; D is ambiguous. Germline CDR1 is SQVTM and CDR2 is ANQGSEA. This CDR3 contains 12 residues. V lost 3 bases to trimming and J lost 11 bases, with 16 bases between them.

J is TRBJ2-7 and V is TRBV7-9, with D possibly TRBD2 on 5 matching bases. The CDR3 spans 14 residues. The V end was cut by 5 bases, the J end by 2 bases, with 13 bases between. Germline V lookup: CDR1 SEHNR, CDR2 FQNEAQ (reference sequence). The CDR3 loop reads CASSPRTAAYEQYF. CDR3 in DNA: TGTGCCAGCAGCCCCCGGACTGCCGCCTACGAGCAGTACTTC.

This chain connects TRBV5-1 to TRBJ2-2; no definite D call. There are 16 residues in the CDR3. CDR1 is SGHRS and CDR2 is YFSETQ in the germline V gene. V was shortened by 2 bases and J by 4 bases, with 15 bases between the two germline ends. The CDR3 is CASSFGPTAGTGELFF. The DNA of the CDR3 is TGCGCCAGCAGCTTCGGACCCACTGCCGGCACCGGGGAGCTGTTTTTT.

The chain employs TRBV5-4 and TRBJ2-5; D is ambiguous. The CDR3 spans 13 residues. The ends were cut back, 2 bases at V and 1 base at J, with 6 bases in the middle. Germline CDR1 SGHNT, CDR2 YYREEE (reference sequence). CDR3 sequence (DNA): TGTGCCAGCAGCTTACAGATCCAAGAGACCCAGTACTTC. Its protein is CASSLQIQETQYF.

The chain joins TRBV9 to TRBJ1-1; 8 bases align to TRBD1. The CDR3 runs 12 residues. Germline V gene data show CDR1 as SGDLS and CDR2 as YYNGEE. The V segment lost 8 bases and the J segment 7 bases; nucleotides outside the gene matches: 7. CDR3 bases: TGTGCCAGTTCACAGGGGGTAGGTGAAGCTTTCTTT. It translates to CASSQGVGEAFF.

The chain has TRBV7-9 and TRBJ2-6, with D possibly TRBD2 on 5 matching bases. The CDR3 contains 16 residues. V was clipped by 5 bases and J by 1 base, with 12 bases between them. Germline lookup yields CDR1 SEHNR and CDR2 FQNEAQ (reference sequence). The CDR3 sequence: CASSRLGRSGANVLTF. CDR3 coding DNA: TGTGCCAGCAGCCGATTAGGGAGATCTGGGGCCAACGTCCTGACTTTC.

The chain uses TRBV11-2 and TRBJ2-1; 12 positions match TRBD2. The CDR3 loop spans 15 amino acids. CDR1 and CDR2 from the germline V gene are SGHAT and FQNNGV. The junction had 6 bases not matched to a gene; V was cut back by 5 bases and J by 7 bases. The CDR3 loop reads CASSRTSGIGNEQFF. CDR3 nucleotides: TGTGCCAGCAGCCGGACTAGCGGGATAGGTAATGAGCAGTTCTTC. Looking up the rest from reference TRBV11-2 and TRBJ2-1 gives the full variable domain: EAGVAQSPRYKIIEKRQSVAFWCNPISGHATLYWYQQILGQGPKLLIQFQNNGVVDDSQLPKDRFSAERLKGVDSTLKIQPAKLEDSAVYLCASSRTSGIGNEQFFGPGTRLTVL.

The chain couples TRBV11-2 to TRBJ2-3; D tentatively reads TRBD1 or TRBD2 (6 bases each). The CDR3 spans 14 residues. The V and J ends lost 5 bases and 3 bases respectively, with 12 bases between them. Germline V gene lookup returns CDR1 SGHAT and CDR2 FQNNGV. The chain's CDR3 is CASSEGGWTDTQYF. DNA of the CDR3: TGTGCCAGCAGCGAAGGGGGGTGGACAGATACGCAGTATTTT.

The genes are TRBV15 and TRBJ2-7, with D unclear. The ends were cut back, 1 base at V and 2 bases at J, with 15 bases in the middle. CDR3 size: 16 residues. Per the germline V gene, CDR1 is LNHNV and CDR2 is YYDKDF (reference sequence). Here the CDR3 reads CATSRGSWTTTYEQYF. In DNA form, the CDR3 reads TGTGCCACCAGCAGAGGTTCGTGGACCACGACCTACGAGCAGTACTTC.

The rearrangement links TRBV5-1 to TRBJ2-3; 8 bases align to TRBD2. The CDR3 contains 15 residues. Germline V gene lookup returns CDR1 SGHRS and CDR2 YFSETQ. V shed 4 bases and J 3 bases; nucleotides not matched to a gene: 7. In DNA, the CDR3 is TGCGCCAGCAGCCCGCGAGCGGGAGCAACAGATACGCAGTATTTT. It encodes CASSPRAGATDTQYF.

The rearrangement links TRBV4-1 to TRBJ2-7; D is possibly TRBD1 (6 bases). This CDR3 is built from 16 residues. Per germline, CDR1 MGHRA and CDR2 YSYEKL. V was shortened by 3 bases and J by 3 bases, with 18 bases between the two germline ends. CDR3 bases: TGCGCCAGCAGCCAGTTACAGGGTCCACTGATCTACGAGCAGTACTTC. It encodes CASSQLQGPLIYEQYF.

The J gene is TRBJ2-7, the V gene TRBV5-1; no firm D call. Germline CDR1 reads SGHRS; CDR2 reads YFSETQ. CDR3 length: 14 residues. Trimming pared 7 bases from V and 5 bases from J, leaving 19 bases between. CDR3 loop: CASAPLRNIDEQYF. In nucleotides, the CDR3 is TGCGCCAGCGCTCCGTTGCGGAATATAGACGAGCAGTACTTC. Full variable domain (missing parts from reference TRBV5-1 and TRBJ2-7): KAGVTQTPRYLIKTRGQQVTLSCSPISGHRSVSWYQQTPGQGLQFLFEYFSETQRNKGNFPGRFSGRQFSNSRSEMNVSTLELGDSALYLCASAPLRNIDEQYFGPGTRLTVT.

The V call is TRBV29-1, the J call TRBJ1-2, with D uncertain. Germline CDR1 and CDR2: SQVTM and ANQGSEA. This CDR3 comprises 12 residues. Trimming stripped 7 bases from V and 12 bases from J, with 21 bases between. The chain's CDR3 is CSALGRHGADTF. The DNA for the CDR3 is TGCAGCGCCCTAGGTAGGCACGGTGCGGACACCTTC.

This chain connects TRBV5-4 to TRBJ2-7; perhaps D is TRBD1 or TRBD2 (5 bases each). The CDR3 is 15 amino acids. Trimming stripped 0 bases from V and 2 bases from J, with 12 bases between. CDR1 is SGHNT and CDR2 is YYREEE in the germline V gene (reference sequence). CDR3 residues: CASSLDRDLTYEQYF. CDR3 nucleotide sequence: TGTGCCAGCAGCTTGGACCGGGACCTAACCTACGAGCAGTACTTC.

This sequence joins TRBV29-1 and TRBJ1-1; D possibly corresponds to TRBD1 (6 bases). Trimming took off 5 bases at V and 0 bases at J, with 16 bases between the two ends. The CDR3 consists of 15 residues. The germline CDR1 and CDR2 sequences are SQVTM and ANQGSEA. The CDR3 region is CSVSDRGSMNTEAFF. In DNA, the CDR3 is TGCAGCGTTTCGGACAGAGGGAGCATGAACACTGAAGCTTTCTTT.

The J gene is TRBJ2-1, the V gene TRBV7-8; 8 bases are shared with TRBD2. From germline, CDR1 is SGHVS and CDR2 FQNEAQ. The CDR3 has 15 residues. The trim removed 5 bases at V and 7 bases at J, leaving 10 bases unmatched. The CDR3 here is CASSGSSGAINEQFF. The CDR3 DNA reads TGTGCCAGCAGCGGTAGTAGCGGGGCGATTAATGAGCAGTTCTTC. Using reference TRBV7-8 and TRBJ2-1 for the parts outside the CDR3, the full variable domain is GAGVSQSPRYKVAKRGQDVALRCDPISGHVSLFWYQQALGQGPEFLTYFQNEAQLDKSGLPSDRFFAERPEGSVSTLKIQRTQQEDSAVYLCASSGSSGAINEQFFGPGTRLTVL.

The chain couples TRBV5-8 to TRBJ2-2; 12 bases are a match to TRBD1. Trimming at V came to 7 bases and at J to 8 bases, leaving 6 bases not matched to a gene. Looked up from germline, CDR1 is SGHTS and CDR2 is YDEGEE. This CDR3 spans 14 amino acids. The DNA for the CDR3 is TGTGCCAGCCCCCGGGACAGGGGGCAAGGGGAGCTGTTTTTT. Translation: CASPRDRGQGELFF.

The chain carries TRBV11-2 and TRBJ2-7; TRBD2 might be the D (5 bases). V lost 0 bases to trimming and J lost 6 bases, with 9 bases between them. CDR1 and CDR2 (germline): SGHAT, FQNNGV. CDR3 length: 13 residues. CDR3 loop: CASSLDLGGEQYF. The DNA of the CDR3 is TGTGCCAGCAGCTTAGACCTCGGAGGCGAGCAGTACTTC.